This TCR beta chain is from a study of identical twins. Between the trimmed V and J ends, which lost 3 bases and 6 bases, there was a span of 12 bases. The CDR3 is made up of 13 amino acids. One entry per CDR3 protein results from TCRdb running MiXCR on the 5' RACE reads. The sample consists of around 1.7 million distinct CDR3 sequences, around a third of them appearing once. Study-wide findings and caveats: Zero-insertion analyses could be partly confounded by invariant MAIT and iNKT cells.

A note on this clonotype: Antigen unknown.

The source is a newborn girl in good health. What was sequenced was cord blood. The chain combines TRBV12-3 or TRBV12-4 with TRBJ2-7, with unresolved D. CDR3 DNA: TGTGCCAGCAGTTTTCTCTTAGAATCCGAGCAGTACTTC. Translating it yields CASSFLLESEQYF.